This is a list of T cell receptor beta chains from one sample in a study of blood T cell repertoires in COVID-19. The repertoire was sequenced with immunoSEQ multiplex PCR; TCRdb's copy has only in-frame clones and lacks some. The sample lists roughly 330,000 clones, around 87% seen once, with under 5.5% in the top ten. The sequenced sample consisted of PBMCs or T cells enriched from blood (not recorded which). The receptors were sampled from a woman in her twenties or thirties who had recovered from COVID-19. Each CDR3 is given with its conserved first and last residue. Each record gives: D gene, clone size, V gene, J gene, CDR3 DNA, CDR3 protein. The D gene is left open where the match is weak. Only some rows state a clone size, as once, few, many or a class for expanded clones.

d_call: NA; clone_size: NA; v_call: TRBV19; j_call: TRBJ1-6; cdr3_nt: TGTGCCAGTAGTATCAACCGGGATAATTCACCCCTCCACTTT; cdr3_aa: CASSINRDNSPLHF
d_call: NA; clone_size: NA; v_call: TRBV2; j_call: TRBJ1-1; cdr3_nt: TGTGCAGCGGGGTCGGGAGCTTTCTTT; cdr3_aa: CAAGSGAFF
d_call: TRBD2; clone_size: NA; v_call: TRBV2; j_call: TRBJ2-1; cdr3_nt: TGTGCCAGCAGCGCCCTAGCGGGGGGGCCCAATGAGCAGTTCTTC; cdr3_aa: CASSALAGGPNEQFF
d_call: TRBD1; clone_size: NA; v_call: TRBV6-5; j_call: TRBJ1-6; cdr3_nt: TGTGCCAGCAGTTACCTGACAGGGGGCTTCGGTTCACCCCTCCACTTT; cdr3_aa: CASSYLTGGFGSPLHF
d_call: NA; clone_size: NA; v_call: TRBV7-9; j_call: TRBJ1-6; cdr3_nt: TGTGCCAGCACCGCCGCGGTGCTCGGACCCCTCCACTTT; cdr3_aa: CASTAAVLGPLHF
d_call: TRBD2; clone_size: NA; v_call: TRBV6-5; j_call: TRBJ2-2; cdr3_nt: TGTGCCAGCAGTTCCCGGACTAGCTCGAACACCGGGGAGCTGTTTTTT; cdr3_aa: CASSSRTSSNTGELFF
d_call: TRBD2; clone_size: NA; v_call: TRBV6-5; j_call: TRBJ2-4; cdr3_nt: TGTGCCAGCAGTTACGCGGGGGGTGGGGTTAGCGACATTCAGTACTTC; cdr3_aa: CASSYAGGGVSDIQYF
d_call: TRBD1; clone_size: few; v_call: TRBV15; j_call: TRBJ1-1; cdr3_nt: TGTGCCACCAGCAGAGATTACAGACAGGGGTTTCGCACTGAAGCTTTCTTT; cdr3_aa: CATSRDYRQGFRTEAFF
d_call: TRBD2; clone_size: NA; v_call: TRBV7-2; j_call: TRBJ2-5; cdr3_nt: TGTGCCAGCAGCTTACAGCGGGGGGCGGAGACCCAGTACTTC; cdr3_aa: CASSLQRGAETQYF
d_call: NA; clone_size: once; v_call: TRBV4-2; j_call: TRBJ1-3; cdr3_nt: TGTGCCAGCAGCCAAGAATGGGGGCCTGAGAAAGGAAACACCATATATTTT; cdr3_aa: CASSQEWGPEKGNTIYF
d_call: TRBD1; clone_size: NA; v_call: TRBV6-5; j_call: TRBJ1-5; cdr3_nt: TGTGCCAGCATCGGACAGGTTAGCAATCAGCCCCAGCATTTT; cdr3_aa: CASIGQVSNQPQHF
d_call: TRBD1; clone_size: NA; v_call: TRBV7-6; j_call: TRBJ2-3; cdr3_nt: TGTGCCAGCAGCTCGAGACAGGGGGGCACAGATACGCAGTATTTT; cdr3_aa: CASSSRQGGTDTQYF
d_call: TRBD2; clone_size: NA; v_call: TRBV24-1; j_call: TRBJ2-3; cdr3_nt: TGTGCCACCAGTGATTTGGGGGGGGGCACAGATACGCAGTATTTT; cdr3_aa: CATSDLGGGTDTQYF
d_call: NA; clone_size: NA; v_call: TRBV5-4; j_call: TRBJ1-2; cdr3_nt: TGTGCCAGCAGCTTGGACAGGGCGGAAGATGGCTACACCTTC; cdr3_aa: CASSLDRAEDGYTF
d_call: NA; clone_size: few; v_call: TRBV9; j_call: TRBJ1-5; cdr3_nt: TGTGCCAGCAGCGTGAACAGGGAGGGTCAGCCCCAGCATTTT; cdr3_aa: CASSVNREGQPQHF
d_call: TRBD2; clone_size: NA; v_call: TRBV9; j_call: TRBJ2-3; cdr3_nt: TGTGCCAGCAGCGTAGACGGGCGGGGGGCCATCACAGATACGCAGTATTTT; cdr3_aa: CASSVDGRGAITDTQYF
d_call: NA; clone_size: NA; v_call: TRBV5-6; j_call: TRBJ1-4; cdr3_nt: TGTGCCAGCAGCCCTGGGGGAGGGCCAGGTGAAAAACTGTTTTTT; cdr3_aa: CASSPGGGPGEKLFF
d_call: NA; clone_size: NA; v_call: TRBV11-2; j_call: TRBJ1-2; cdr3_nt: TGTGCCAGCAGCTTAGGTTATTCCCGTGAGTCTGGCTACACCTTC; cdr3_aa: CASSLGYSRESGYTF
d_call: TRBD1; clone_size: NA; v_call: TRBV14; j_call: TRBJ2-7; cdr3_nt: TGTGCCAGCAGCCAGAACAGGGGCTCCTACGAGCAGTACTTC; cdr3_aa: CASSQNRGSYEQYF
d_call: NA; clone_size: NA; v_call: TRBV30; j_call: TRBJ1-1; cdr3_nt: TGTGCCTGGAGGGATATGGGGCACCCTGGGACTGAAGCTTTCTTT; cdr3_aa: CAWRDMGHPGTEAFF
d_call: TRBD2; clone_size: NA; v_call: TRBV18; j_call: TRBJ2-1; cdr3_nt: TGTGCCAGCTCACCACCTCTGTGGGGGGGAACGACCAATGAGCAGTTCTTC; cdr3_aa: CASSPPLWGGTTNEQFF
d_call: TRBD2; clone_size: NA; v_call: TRBV30; j_call: TRBJ2-1; cdr3_nt: TGTGCCTCCTCACTAGCGGGGGCGTTCCCTCCCTACAATGAGCAGTTCTTC; cdr3_aa: CASSLAGAFPPYNEQFF
d_call: NA; clone_size: once; v_call: TRBV5-5; j_call: TRBJ2-7; cdr3_nt: TGTGCCAGCAGCTTGGGACCAGGCGATCTCTACGAGCAGTACTTC; cdr3_aa: CASSLGPGDLYEQYF
d_call: NA; clone_size: few; v_call: TRBV2; j_call: TRBJ2-7; cdr3_nt: TGTGCCAGCAAGCTCGGGACTTTGCCCTACGAGCAGTACTTC; cdr3_aa: CASKLGTLPYEQYF
d_call: TRBD2; clone_size: NA; v_call: TRBV5-1; j_call: TRBJ2-1; cdr3_nt: TGCGCCAGCAGCTTGCGTACTAGCGGGGGCCCTTACGACAATGAGCAGTTCTTC; cdr3_aa: CASSLRTSGGPYDNEQFF
d_call: NA; clone_size: NA; v_call: TRBV7-9; j_call: TRBJ1-3; cdr3_nt: TGTGCCAGCAGCTTATCCTTGTCCGGGGGTTCTGGAAACACCATATATTTT; cdr3_aa: CASSLSLSGGSGNTIYF
d_call: TRBD1; clone_size: NA; v_call: TRBV6-5; j_call: TRBJ1-3; cdr3_nt: TGTGCCAGCACCCCGGACAGGGGCTCTGGAAACACCATATATTTT; cdr3_aa: CASTPDRGSGNTIYF
d_call: TRBD2; clone_size: NA; v_call: TRBV5-4; j_call: TRBJ2-5; cdr3_nt: TGTGCCAGCAGCCGGACTAGCGGACAAGAGACCCAGTACTTC; cdr3_aa: CASSRTSGQETQYF
d_call: NA; clone_size: NA; v_call: TRBV5-8; j_call: TRBJ1-1; cdr3_nt: TGTGCCAGCAGCTTGTCGTCTGTTGGGAGGACTGAAGCTTTCTTT; cdr3_aa: CASSLSSVGRTEAFF
d_call: NA; clone_size: NA; v_call: TRBV19; j_call: TRBJ2-3; cdr3_nt: TGTGCCAGTAGTATGGGTTGGGGCAGGACCACAGATACGCAGTATTTT; cdr3_aa: CASSMGWGRTTDTQYF
d_call: TRBD2; clone_size: NA; v_call: TRBV24-1; j_call: TRBJ2-1; cdr3_nt: TGTGCCACCAGTGATTTCAAGCGGGGAGCTATCTATGAGCAGTTCTTC; cdr3_aa: CATSDFKRGAIYEQFF
d_call: NA; clone_size: NA; v_call: TRBV5-1; j_call: TRBJ1-3; cdr3_nt: TGCGCCAGCAGCTTTTCTGGGGCTGCGGCTGGAAACACCATATATTTT; cdr3_aa: CASSFSGAAAGNTIYF
d_call: NA; clone_size: once; v_call: TRBV19; j_call: TRBJ2-1; cdr3_nt: TGTGCCAGTAGTATAAGAACCCCGGGGGAGCAGTTCTTC; cdr3_aa: CASSIRTPGEQFF
d_call: TRBD2; clone_size: NA; v_call: TRBV5-4; j_call: TRBJ2-7; cdr3_nt: TGTGCCAGCAGCTTGAGGACTAGCGGGGGTGGGGAGCAGTACTTC; cdr3_aa: CASSLRTSGGGEQYF
d_call: TRBD1; clone_size: NA; v_call: TRBV10-1; j_call: TRBJ2-1; cdr3_nt: TGCGCCAGCAGTGAATCCGGGACAGACTACAATGAGCAGTTCTTC; cdr3_aa: CASSESGTDYNEQFF
d_call: NA; clone_size: NA; v_call: TRBV27; j_call: TRBJ2-7; cdr3_nt: TGTGCCAGCCGTGTGACTTCCGGGACAACCTACGAGCAGTACTTC; cdr3_aa: CASRVTSGTTYEQYF
d_call: NA; clone_size: NA; v_call: TRBV7-9; j_call: TRBJ1-1; cdr3_nt: TGTGCCAGCAGCTTAATGGAGGGGAGCACTGAAGCTTTCTTT; cdr3_aa: CASSLMEGSTEAFF
d_call: TRBD1; clone_size: NA; v_call: TRBV3-1/TRBV3-2; j_call: TRBJ1-1; cdr3_nt: TGTGCCAGCAGCCAAGGAGACAGGGGGCTTACTGAAGCTTTCTTT; cdr3_aa: CASSQGDRGLTEAFF
d_call: TRBD2; clone_size: NA; v_call: TRBV7-6; j_call: TRBJ2-2; cdr3_nt: TGTGCCAGCAGCTTAGCTCTAGCGGGGGGGCCCCGCACCGGGGAGCTGTTTTTT; cdr3_aa: CASSLALAGGPRTGELFF
d_call: NA; clone_size: many; v_call: TRBV29-1; j_call: TRBJ1-1; cdr3_nt: TGCAGCGTTTCACAGGGTTGGAACACTGAAGCTTTCTTT; cdr3_aa: CSVSQGWNTEAFF
d_call: TRBD1; clone_size: NA; v_call: TRBV6-5; j_call: TRBJ1-4; cdr3_nt: TGTGCCAGCAGGGGGACAGGGGGAGTTGAAAAACTGTTTTTT; cdr3_aa: CASRGTGGVEKLFF
d_call: NA; clone_size: NA; v_call: TRBV4-1; j_call: TRBJ1-4; cdr3_nt: TGCGCCAGCAGCCGAACAGGGAACGGACCCGAAAAACTGTTTTTT; cdr3_aa: CASSRTGNGPEKLFF
d_call: NA; clone_size: NA; v_call: TRBV7-2; j_call: TRBJ2-4; cdr3_nt: TGTGCCAGCAGCTTATTCAGGTCCATTCAGTACTTC; cdr3_aa: CASSLFRSIQYF
d_call: NA; clone_size: NA; v_call: TRBV15; j_call: TRBJ2-3; cdr3_nt: TGTGCCACCAGCAGAGATGGGGCCCCAGGTACGCAGTATTTT; cdr3_aa: CATSRDGAPGTQYF
d_call: NA; clone_size: NA; v_call: TRBV3-1/TRBV3-2; j_call: TRBJ1-5; cdr3_nt: TGTGCCAGCAGCCAAGACTCCGGTCAGCCCCAGCATTTT; cdr3_aa: CASSQDSGQPQHF
d_call: TRBD1; clone_size: NA; v_call: TRBV5-1; j_call: TRBJ2-1; cdr3_nt: TGCGCCAGCAGCTCGGGACAGACCCACAATGAGCAGTTCTTC; cdr3_aa: CASSSGQTHNEQFF
d_call: NA; clone_size: NA; v_call: TRBV24-1; j_call: TRBJ2-5; cdr3_nt: TGTGCCACCAGTGAGGGAGCGGCCCAAGAGACCCAGTACTTC; cdr3_aa: CATSEGAAQETQYF
d_call: TRBD1; clone_size: NA; v_call: TRBV7-3; j_call: TRBJ1-2; cdr3_nt: TGTGCCAGCAGCCCAACGGGACAGCCACTCAGCTATGGCTACACCTTC; cdr3_aa: CASSPTGQPLSYGYTF
d_call: NA; clone_size: NA; v_call: TRBV7-2; j_call: TRBJ2-2; cdr3_nt: TGTGCCAGCAGCTTAGGTTGGACTACCACCGGGGAGCTGTTTTTT; cdr3_aa: CASSLGWTTTGELFF
d_call: NA; clone_size: NA; v_call: TRBV2; j_call: TRBJ2-7; cdr3_nt: TGTGCCAGCAGCGTCGCCAGGGCCACAACCTACGAGCAGTACTTC; cdr3_aa: CASSVARATTYEQYF